The present T cell receptor (beta chain) was sequenced within a study of spatial heterogeneity in lung cancer. Regarding the study as a whole: Among blood samples, ubiquitous expanded tumor TCRs appeared more at resection than at follow-up.

This clonotype has ten or more counts. Antigen unknown. The time point here: sample taken at primary tumor resection. A unique molecular identifier was attached to every TCR cDNA molecule. TCRdb redid the calling of the 5' RACE reads with MiXCR, one entry per CDR3 protein. The sample has tens of thousands of distinct CDR3 sequences; under 8.5% are singletons. Trimming removed 9 bases from V and 7 bases from J, with 20 bases in between. Germline CDR1 is KGHDR and CDR2 is SFDVKD. This CDR3 contains 14 residues. The source material was PBMCs, sampled at surgery. The receptor was isolated from a male donor with early-stage non-small cell lung cancer. The chain carries TRBV24-1 and TRBJ1-2; D uncertain. The CDR3 spells CATGETAFNGGYTF. CDR3 coding DNA: TGTGCCACCGGAGAAACAGCTTTTAATGGTGGCTACACCTTC.